A selection of T cell receptor beta chains follows, all from one sample in a study of T-cell reconstitution after alpha-beta-depleted transplantation in children. Each CDR3 protein gets one entry after TCRdb re-called the PCR reads with MiXCR. The data hold over 550,000 distinct CDR3 sequences, with over 9.5% observed a single time. The sample was PBMCs from the stem cell graft donor, taken from the stem cell graft. The receptors here all came from a human donor who donated a stem cell graft to a child with acute myeloid leukemia. Each CDR3 is given with its conserved first and last residue. A D gene is named only where the DNA matches it firmly. A row's size may be missing; if present it is once, few, many or a size class.

D	size	V	J	CDR3	DNA
TRBD2	NA	TRBV7-6	TRBJ2-3	CASRREAGVLHF	TGTGCCAGCAGACGAGAAGCGGGAGTATTACATTTT
TRBD2	few	TRBV19	TRBJ2-1	CASSMTSGGTRGNEQFF	TGTGCCAGTAGTATGACTAGCGGGGGGACGAGGGGGAATGAGCAGTTCTTC
TRBD1	many	TRBV7-7	TRBJ2-5	CASSLGTGGGETQYF	TGTGCTAGCAGCTTAGGGACAGGGGGCGGAGAGACCCAGTACTTC
NA	few	TRBV11-3	TRBJ2-7	CASSLHGGPTPGQPLNYF	TGTGCCAGCAGCTTACACGGCGGCCCGACTCCGGGACAACCTCTTAATTACTTC
NA	many	TRBV9	TRBJ2-1	CASSVQEPDNEQFF	TGTGCCAGCAGCGTTCAGGAGCCTGACAATGAGCAGTTCTTC
NA	few	TRBV25-1	TRBJ2-7	CASRSSGTDEQYF	TGTGCCAGCAGGAGCTCCGGGACCGACGAGCAGTACTTC
NA	NA	TRBV5-6	TRBJ2-1	CASSLPTGGSVNEQFF	TGTGCCAGCAGCTTACCTACGGGGGGCTCAGTCAATGAGCAGTTCTTC
NA	few	TRBV4-2	TRBJ2-2	CASSREILAGELFF	TGTGCCAGCAGCCGAGAAATCCTAGCCGGGGAGCTGTTTTTT
NA	many	TRBV4-3	TRBJ2-1	CASSQDRDPYNEQFF	TGCGCCAGCAGCCAAGACAGGGATCCCTACAATGAGCAGTTCTTC
NA	NA	TRBV24-1	TRBJ2-7	CATSVGQGKNYEQYF	TGTGCCACCAGTGTTGGGCAGGGCAAAAACTACGAGCAGTACTTC
NA	few	TRBV20-1	TRBJ1-1	CSARDRRDANTEAFF	TGCAGTGCTAGAGATCGCCGGGATGCGAACACTGAAGCTTTCTTT
TRBD1	many	TRBV4-2	TRBJ1-6	CASSRAGGEYNSPLHF	TGTGCCAGCAGCAGGGCAGGGGGCGAGTATAATTCACCCCTCCACTTT
NA	NA	TRBV12-3/TRBV12-4	TRBJ2-7	CASSPRDTSHEQYF	TGTGCCAGCAGTCCAAGAGACACCTCACACGAGCAGTACTTC
NA	many	TRBV30	TRBJ1-2	CAWSRARRGYTF	TGTGCCTGGAGTAGGGCCCGGCGGGGCTACACCTTC
NA	many	TRBV28	TRBJ2-4	CASSFFTVSKNIQYF	TGTGCCAGCAGTTTCTTTACAGTATCCAAAAACATTCAGTACTTC
TRBD2	few	TRBV24-1	TRBJ2-1	CATSDSRTSGSYNEQFF	TGTGCCACCAGTGATTCAAGGACTAGCGGGAGTTACAATGAGCAGTTCTTC